This is a list of T cell receptor beta chains from one sample in a study of T cell responses to AZD1222 COVID-19 vaccine. Method: immunoSEQ multiplex PCR; TCRdb's copy keeps in-frame clones and lacks some. The table shows more than 150,000 clones, with around 87% occurring only once. This specimen was peripheral blood, taken 28 days after the second AZD1222 dose. The origin of the receptors is an adult who received the AZD1222 COVID-19 vaccine. Both conserved end residues are part of each CDR3. D genes are given only for firm matches. Not all rows give a size; the values are once, few, many and, for expanded clones, a class.

TRBV3-1/TRBV3-2	.	.	TRBJ1-2	14	TGTGCCAGCAGCCACAGGAGCTCTAACTATGGCTACACCTTC	CASSHRSSNYGYTF
TRBV12-3/TRBV12-4	.	.	TRBJ1-1	13	TGTGCCAGCGCCGGACCGTATTCAACTGAAGCTTTCTTT	CASAGPYSTEAFF
TRBV3-1/TRBV3-2	.	few	TRBJ2-1	15	TGTGCCAGCAGCCAAGCCCGGGGAGCGGTTGGGGAGCAGTTCTTC	CASSQARGAVGEQFF
TRBV6-6	TRBD1	.	TRBJ1-5	15	TGTGCCAGCAGAACAACAGGGGGAAGCAATCAACCCCAGCATTTT	CASRTTGGSNQPQHF
TRBV14	.	.	TRBJ2-1	15	TGTGCCAGCAGCCGGGAGGGGGGAAGGTACAATGAGCAGTTCTTC	CASSREGGRYNEQFF
TRBV14	TRBD2	.	TRBJ2-7	16	TGTGCCAGCAGCCAACGGACTAGCGGGAGCTCCTACGAGCAGTACTTC	CASSQRTSGSSYEQYF
TRBV9	.	.	TRBJ2-7	13	TGTGCCAGCAGCGTAAAGGTCTCTGGGGAGCAGTACTTC	CASSVKVSGEQYF
TRBV7-9	TRBD2	.	TRBJ2-3	15	TGTGCCAGCAGCTTGTACAGCGGGAGTATCGATACGCAGTATTTT	CASSLYSGSIDTQYF
TRBV2	.	.	TRBJ1-1	15	TGTGCCAGCAGTGAAAACGGATTAGGGCCAACTGAAGCTTTCTTT	CASSENGLGPTEAFF
TRBV6-2/TRBV6-3	.	.	TRBJ1-6	17	TGTGCCAGCAGTTGGATCGGAGCGAAGCGGAATAATTCACCCCTCCACTTT	CASSWIGAKRNNSPLHF
TRBV5-6	.	once	TRBJ1-5	15	TGTGCCAGCAGCTCTGACACGGCGGGCAATCAGCCCCAGCATTTT	CASSSDTAGNQPQHF
TRBV28	.	.	TRBJ1-2	17	TGTGCCAGCAGACCGTTTTCTGGGGCAGGTACTAACTATGGCTACACCTTC	CASRPFSGAGTNYGYTF
TRBV4-2	TRBD2	few	TRBJ2-3	16	TGTGCCAGCAGCCAATCTAGCGGGAGCGGCACAGATACGCAGTATTTT	CASSQSSGSGTDTQYF
TRBV3-1/TRBV3-2	.	.	TRBJ2-7	18	TGTGCCAGCAGCCAAGAGGACGGTGGGTGGTGCTCATACTACGAGCAGTACTTC	CASSQEDGGWCSYYEQYF
TRBV20-1	.	.	TRBJ2-3	11	TGCAGTACGGGGCCAGGGGATACGCAGTATTTT	CSTGPGDTQYF
TRBV7-9	.	.	TRBJ2-7	16	TGTGCCAGCACCCTCTGGGGGGCACCATCCTCCTACGAGCAGTACTTC	CASTLWGAPSSYEQYF
TRBV7-9	.	.	TRBJ1-4	14	TGTGCCAGCAGCCCGGGCAGGCTTAATGAAAAACTGTTTTTT	CASSPGRLNEKLFF
TRBV4-2	TRBD1	few	TRBJ1-1	17	TGTGCCAGCAGCCAAGCATTGACAGGGCAATTGAACACTGAAGCTTTCTTT	CASSQALTGQLNTEAFF
TRBV7-2	TRBD1	once	TRBJ2-3	15	TGTGCCAGCAGCTCGGGGGACAGGAGCACAGATACGCAGTATTTT	CASSSGDRSTDTQYF
TRBV5-8	TRBD2	.	TRBJ2-1	16	TGTGCCAGCAGCTTGGTTTTAGGGACTAGCGTGGGGGAGCAGTTCTTC	CASSLVLGTSVGEQFF
TRBV5-4	TRBD1	.	TRBJ2-3	15	TGTGCCAGCAGCCCGGACAGGGGTCGGGGAGATACGCAGTATTTT	CASSPDRGRGDTQYF
TRBV18	.	few	TRBJ1-2	14	TGTGCCAGCTCACCAGGGCGGAATAACTATGGCTACACCTTC	CASSPGRNNYGYTF
TRBV28	.	.	TRBJ1-2	11	TGTGCCGGCTCGGGAATCTTTGGCTACACCTTC	CAGSGIFGYTF
TRBV7-9	.	.	TRBJ1-4	15	TGTGCCAGCAGCTCTAAACAGAGTTCTAATGAAAAACTGTTTTTT	CASSSKQSSNEKLFF
TRBV5-1	.	.	TRBJ1-1	16	TGCGCCAGCAGCTTGGGGGTCGGGGGGCTGAACACTGAAGCTTTCTTT	CASSLGVGGLNTEAFF
TRBV9	.	.	TRBJ2-1	13	TGTGCCAGCAGCGTAGGAGTCGGCAATGAGCAGTTCTTC	CASSVGVGNEQFF
TRBV5-6	.	.	TRBJ2-3	13	TGTGCCAGCAGCCTGTACAGGGTAGATACGCAGTATTTT	CASSLYRVDTQYF
TRBV6-5	.	.	TRBJ1-1	13	TGTGCCAGCAGTTACACAGGGTCCTCGGAAGGTTTCTTT	CASSYTGSSEGFF
TRBV2	TRBD2	.	TRBJ2-1	15	TGTGCCAGCACTCTGACTAGCTCCACGGGAAATGAGCAGTTCTTC	CASTLTSSTGNEQFF
TRBV7-8	.	.	TRBJ2-5	12	TGTGCCAGCAGCCGGGGGAGGGAGACCCAGTACTTC	CASSRGRETQYF
TRBV19	.	.	TRBJ1-3	13	TGTGCCAGTAGTTGGGGATCTGGAAACACCATATATTTT	CASSWGSGNTIYF
TRBV6-5	TRBD1	.	TRBJ1-1	14	TGTGCCAGCAAAGAAGGGGGCATGAACACTGAAGCTTTCTTT	CASKEGGMNTEAFF
TRBV4-3	.	.	TRBJ2-7	15	TGCGCCAGCAGCCAAACTTCAGGGTCAAGGTACGAGCAGTACTTC	CASSQTSGSRYEQYF
TRBV7-3	.	.	TRBJ2-2	16	TGTGCCAGCAGCTTAAGGGCCAGGGAACCCACCGGGGAGCTGTTTTTT	CASSLRAREPTGELFF
TRBV19	TRBD1	.	TRBJ2-5	17	TGTGCCAGTAGTCCCTGGACAGGGTATCCTTTACAAGAGACCCAGTACTTC	CASSPWTGYPLQETQYF
TRBV27	.	.	TRBJ2-4	13	TGTGCCAGCAGTTTTACAGGGTCGAACATTCAGTACTTC	CASSFTGSNIQYF
TRBV29-1	TRBD1	.	TRBJ1-2	15	TGCAGCGTTGAAGATCTTCGGGGACAGGGCTATGGCTACACCTTC	CSVEDLRGQGYGYTF
TRBV18	.	.	TRBJ2-3	16	TGTGCCAGCTCACCTGATGGCGGCCTGAGCACAGATACGCAGTATTTT	CASSPDGGLSTDTQYF
TRBV10-3	TRBD1	.	TRBJ1-1	14	TGTGCCATCAGTGCCGGACAGGGGAACGCTGAAGCTTTCTTT	CAISAGQGNAEAFF
TRBV10-2	.	once	TRBJ1-6	15	TGCGCCAGCACTGGGGGCGGGGTTGGTAGTTCACCCCTCCACTTT	CASTGGGVGSSPLHF
TRBV5-1	TRBD1	.	TRBJ2-3	18	TGCGCCAGCAGCACCATAAGTTGGGGACAGGGTGAAACAGATACGCAGTATTTT	CASSTISWGQGETDTQYF
TRBV24-1	TRBD1	.	TRBJ2-2	16	TGTGCCACCAGTGATACAGGGGCTCCGAACACCGGGGAGCTGTTTTTT	CATSDTGAPNTGELFF